These T cell receptor beta chains were read from a single sample in a study of T cells in AML relapse after transplant. TCRdb called the PCR reads again in MiXCR, with one record for every CDR3 protein. The table includes thousands of distinct CDR3 sequences, around 11% detected once. The sequenced sample was bone marrow, either the whole sample or a sorted T cell fraction (not recorded which), obtained in complete remission. These receptors came from a human donor who had a stem cell transplant for acute myeloid leukemia. Some T cells may be provided by the graft donor. CDR3s include the opening cysteine and the closing phenylalanine or tryptophan. The order of the fields is clone size, V gene, D gene, J gene, CDR3 DNA, CDR3 protein. The D gene is left open where the match is weak. Clone sizes are given selectively: once, few, many, or a class where the clone is expanded.

many	TRBV7-2	.	TRBJ2-7	TGTGCCAGCAGCTCTATACAGGGCTCCTACGAGCAGTACTTC	CASSSIQGSYEQYF
many	TRBV7-2	TRBD2	TRBJ2-3	TGTGCCAGCAGCCCGGGACTAGCGGGATTCACAGATACGCAGTATTTT	CASSPGLAGFTDTQYF
.	TRBV20-1	.	TRBJ2-1	TGCAGTGCTAGAGATCTCTCGAAGGGCGGGGTTGACAATGAGCAGTTCTTC	CSARDLSKGGVDNEQFF
.	TRBV5-8	.	TRBJ1-1	TGTGCCAGCAGCCGGAGGGCTGAAGCTTTCTTT	CASSRRAEAFF
.	TRBV3-1	TRBD2	TRBJ2-2	TGTGCCAGCAGCCTTAGCGGGGGGGCCTTCACCGGGGAGCTGCTTTTT	CASSLSGGAFTGELLF
medium-sized	TRBV4-1	.	TRBJ2-2	TGCGCCAGCAGCAGGGGCTCGGGGACCGGGGAGCTGTTTTTT	CASSRGSGTGELFF
few	TRBV11-3	.	TRBJ2-1	TGTGCCAGCAGCTTAGATCGGGGCTACAATGAGCAGTTCTTC	CASSLDRGYNEQFF
.	TRBV7-2	.	TRBJ1-3	TGTGCCAGCAGCTTTGTTGGGAGATCGGGTGGAAACACCATATATTTT	CASSFVGRSGGNTIYF
few	TRBV30	TRBD2	TRBJ2-1	TGTGCCTGGAGTGACGGGGGGGCGGTGAGCAATGAGCAGTTCTTC	CAWSDGGAVSNEQFF
few	TRBV18	.	TRBJ2-5	TGTGCCAGCTCACCGAACCTGGTGACCCAGTACTTC	CASSPNLVTQYF
.	TRBV5-1	.	TRBJ1-1	TGCGCCAGCCAACTGAATGGTTTCGCGGCGAACACTGAAGCTTTCTTT	CASQLNGFAANTEAFF
once	TRBV4-3	.	TRBJ1-4	TGCGCCAGCAGCCAAGAAGTGAGGGGGATTGACAGCGACGGTGACAGTGAAAAACTGTTTTTT	CASSQEVRGIDSDGDSEKLFF
medium-sized	TRBV11-2	TRBD2	TRBJ2-3	TGTGCCAGCAGCACCCGGACTAGCGGGGGGTTTGCGGCCCGCACAGATACGCAGTATTTT	CASSTRTSGGFAARTDTQYF
medium-sized	TRBV5-1	.	TRBJ2-3	TGCGCCACCCGGGAACACAGCACAGATACGCAGTATTTT	CATREHSTDTQYF
medium-sized	TRBV10-3	.	TRBJ2-2	TGTGCCATCAGTGCCCGACATGTTCCCGGGGAGCTGTTTTTT	CAISARHVPGELFF
.	TRBV7-2	.	TRBJ1-1	TGTGCCAGCAGCTTAGCCTCCAGTTTGGGAAGCACTGAAGCTTTCTTT	CASSLASSLGSTEAFF
few	TRBV28	.	TRBJ2-1	TGTGCCAGCAGCCACGGGCTAGCAGATGAGCAGTTCTTC	CASSHGLADEQFF
medium-sized	TRBV12-3/TRBV12-4	.	TRBJ2-5	TGTGCCAGCAGTTTATCGCCGGAAGAGACCCAGTACTTC	CASSLSPEETQYF
.	TRBV5-5	TRBD1	TRBJ2-3	TGTGCCAGCAGCTTCTTCCAGGACAGGGGTTCAGATACGCAGTATTTT	CASSFFQDRGSDTQYF
medium-sized	TRBV7-3	TRBD2	TRBJ2-7	TGTGCCAGCGGGAGCGGGGGCTACGAGCAGTACTTC	CASGSGGYEQYF
.	TRBV5-1	.	TRBJ2-3	TGCGCCAGCAGCGCGGGCTTTGGGGATACGCAGTATTTT	CASSAGFGDTQYF
many	TRBV7-9	.	TRBJ2-3	TGTGCCAGCAGCCCCGATACCGGCACAGATACGCAGTATTTT	CASSPDTGTDTQYF
medium-sized	TRBV12-3/TRBV12-4	TRBD1	TRBJ2-5	TGTGCCAGCAGTTTAGGGGACAGCCAAGAGACCCAGTACTTC	CASSLGDSQETQYF
many	TRBV28	TRBD1	TRBJ1-6	TGTGCCAGCAGTTTGACAGGGCGACATTCACCCCTCCACTTT	CASSLTGRHSPLHF
.	TRBV7-2	.	TRBJ1-2	TGTGCCAGCAGCTCCTCCACCGGAAACTATGGCTACACCTTC	CASSSSTGNYGYTF
medium-sized	TRBV4-2	TRBD1	TRBJ1-5	TGTGCCAGCAGCCAAGATAGTAAGTTCGTGGAGGGGGCGGGACAGCCCCAGCATTTT	CASSQDSKFVEGAGQPQHF
medium-sized	TRBV10-2	.	TRBJ2-5	TGCGCCAGCAGTGAGAAAGGTAGCGGTCCATTGAAAGAGACCCAGTACTTC	CASSEKGSGPLKETQYF
many	TRBV4-3	TRBD2	TRBJ2-5	TGCGCCAGCAGCCGGGCTAGCGGGGGGGAACCACAAGAGACCCAGTACTTC	CASSRASGGEPQETQYF
medium-sized	TRBV12-3/TRBV12-4	.	TRBJ1-4	TGTGCCAGCAGTGCCACGGGCCTGAATTCCAATGAAAAACTGTTTTTT	CASSATGLNSNEKLFF
medium-sized	TRBV29-1	TRBD1	TRBJ1-2	TGCAGCGTTGGAGGACAGGGGCATGGCTACACCTTC	CSVGGQGHGYTF
many	TRBV7-2	.	TRBJ2-7	TGTGCCAGCAGCTTAACGGACTACGAGCAGTACTTC	CASSLTDYEQYF
medium-sized	TRBV20-1	TRBD1	TRBJ1-2	TGCAGTTTCTCCGGGACAGGCGAAAGTGGCTACACCTTC	CSFSGTGESGYTF
medium-sized	TRBV4-3	.	TRBJ1-3	TGCGCCAGCAGCCAAGTTACCCAGTCGGGCTCTGGAAACACCATATATTTT	CASSQVTQSGSGNTIYF
medium-sized	TRBV5-6	.	TRBJ1-6	TGTGCCAGCAGCTTCGACGGAACAGGGTCACCCCTCCACTTT	CASSFDGTGSPLHF
medium-sized	TRBV6-1	.	TRBJ1-2	TGTGCCAGCAGTTCCCGGCAAGATTATGGCTACACCTTC	CASSSRQDYGYTF
.	TRBV7-3	TRBD1	TRBJ2-1	TGTGCCAGCAGCTCCGGGACAGGCTACAATGAGCAGTTCTTC	CASSSGTGYNEQFF
few	TRBV18	.	TRBJ1-3	TGTGCCAGCTCACCACCCTCGGGCAGGGGCTCTGGAAACACCATATATTTT	CASSPPSGRGSGNTIYF
medium-sized	TRBV12-3/TRBV12-4	TRBD1	TRBJ1-5	TGTGCCAGCAGTTTGGGGACAGGGGGTAATCAGCCCCAGCATTTT	CASSLGTGGNQPQHF
medium-sized	TRBV6-2/TRBV6-3	TRBD1	TRBJ1-5	TGTGCCAGCAGGGATCAGGGGGCGATGTACAATCAGCCCCAGCATTTT	CASRDQGAMYNQPQHF
medium-sized	TRBV4-3	.	TRBJ2-7	TGCGCCAGCAGCCAAGACGCTGACGGCCCCTACGAGCAGTACTTC	CASSQDADGPYEQYF
.	TRBV4-1	.	TRBJ2-5	TGCGCCAGCAGCGCAGGGAGGAAAGAGACCCAGTACTTC	CASSAGRKETQYF